The TCR beta chain under discussion was sequenced for a study of CD8+CD57+ T cells in acquired aplastic anemia. This clonotype was seen a few times. Genomic DNA served as template for TCR beta VDJ and CDR3 profiling. TCRdb re-derived calls from the reads in MiXCR, one entry per CDR3 protein. This repertoire shows tens of thousands of distinct CDR3 sequences, about three quarters found once; its top ten account for approximately 81%. All patients picked for sequencing had shown, by flow cytometry, an expansion of CD8+CD57+ cells. Every patient had severe acquired aplastic anemia. All patients were therapy-naive when blood was sampled. The germline CDR1 and CDR2 sequences are SQVTM and ANQGSEA. The trim removed 6 bases at V and 6 bases at J, leaving 8 bases unmatched. The CDR3 is 12 residues long.

Sequences were obtained from sorted CD4+, CD8+, or CD8+CD57+ T cells (not recorded which) from PBMCs. The TCR was taken from a human donor with aplastic anemia. The chain combines TRBV29-1 with TRBJ2-7; TRBD1 matches 7 bases. The CDR3: CSVWDSVGEQYF. DNA for the CDR3: TGCAGCGTATGGGACAGCGTAGGCGAGCAGTACTTC.